This T cell receptor beta chain was sequenced in a study of blood T cells in healthy people across ages. Whole-study results and caveats: The percentage of naive T cells correlated strongly with TCR beta diversity. A conclusive naive versus antigen-experienced comparison was prevented by the unsorted PBMCs.

The CDR3 is 17 residues long. V was pared by 3 bases and J by 0 bases, with 17 bases between. The study recruited healthy Caucasian donors from Russia who were aged roughly 6 to 95. For every donor, a draw yielded ten milliliters of peripheral blood. A sample-barcoded 5' primer and a J-beta primer mix were used in a second PCR of roughly 7 to 11 cycles. TCRdb called the 5' RACE reads again in MiXCR, with one record for every CDR3 protein. The sample includes hundreds of thousands of distinct CDR3 sequences, 44% of them seen just once. Details on this clonotype: Its antigen is unknown.

V is TRBV12-3 or TRBV12-4 and J is TRBJ1-1; D ambiguous. Sequenced input: blood. The receptor was derived from a man aged 55 to 70 in good health. The CDR3 protein is CASSLAGSGRLNTEAFF. The CDR3 DNA sequence: TGTGCCAGCAGTTTGGCGGGGTCAGGCCGATTGAACACTGAAGCTTTCTTT.